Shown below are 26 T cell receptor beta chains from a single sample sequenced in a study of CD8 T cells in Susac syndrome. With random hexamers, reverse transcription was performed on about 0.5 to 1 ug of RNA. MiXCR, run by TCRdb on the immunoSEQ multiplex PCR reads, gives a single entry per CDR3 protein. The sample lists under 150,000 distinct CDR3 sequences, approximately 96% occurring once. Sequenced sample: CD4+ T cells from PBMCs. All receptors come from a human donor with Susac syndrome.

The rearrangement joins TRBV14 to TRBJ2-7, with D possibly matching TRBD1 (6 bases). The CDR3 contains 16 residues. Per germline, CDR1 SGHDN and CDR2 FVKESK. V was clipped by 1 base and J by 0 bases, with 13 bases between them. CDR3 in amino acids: CASSQGQVPYSYEQYF. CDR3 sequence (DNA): TGTGCCAGCAGCCAAGGACAGGTGCCCTACTCCTACGAGCAGTACTTC. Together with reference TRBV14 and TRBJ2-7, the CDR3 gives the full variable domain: EAGVTQFPSHSVIEKGQTVTLRCDPISGHDNLYWYRRVMGKEIKFLLHFVKESKQDESGMPNNRFLAERTGGTYSTLKVQPAELEDSGVYFCASSQGQVPYSYEQYFGPGTRLTVT.

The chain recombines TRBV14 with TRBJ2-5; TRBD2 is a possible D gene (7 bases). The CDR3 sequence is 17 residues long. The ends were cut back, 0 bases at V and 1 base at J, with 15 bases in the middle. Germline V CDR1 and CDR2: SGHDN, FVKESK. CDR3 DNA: TGTGCCAGCAGCCAAGATTGGGGGGGCCGGGCCCAAGAGACCCAGTACTTC. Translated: CASSQDWGGRAQETQYF.

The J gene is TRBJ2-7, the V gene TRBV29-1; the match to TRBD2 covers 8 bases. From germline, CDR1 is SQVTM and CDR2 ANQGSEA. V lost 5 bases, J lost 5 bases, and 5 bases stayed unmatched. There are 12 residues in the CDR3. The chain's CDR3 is CSVTGGPHEQYF. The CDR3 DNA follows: TGCAGCGTTACGGGAGGGCCTCACGAGCAGTACTTC.

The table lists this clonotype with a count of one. The CDR3 DNA sequence: TGTGCCAGCGGACAGGGGAGTGAAAAACTGTTTTTT. This encodes CASGQGSEKLFF. The gene calls are TRBV28 and TRBJ1-4, with TRBD1 matching 9 bases. The CDR3 covers 12 residues. J was trimmed by 7 bases and V by 8 bases; bases with no gene match: 2. The germline CDR1 and CDR2 sequences are MDHEN and SYDVKM.

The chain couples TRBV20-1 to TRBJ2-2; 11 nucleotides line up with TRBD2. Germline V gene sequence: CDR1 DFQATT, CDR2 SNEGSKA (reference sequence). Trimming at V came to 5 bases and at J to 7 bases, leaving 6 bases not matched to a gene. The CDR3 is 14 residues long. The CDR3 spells CSASTSGGGGELFF. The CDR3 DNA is TGCAGTGCTTCAACTAGCGGGGGTGGCGGGGAGCTGTTTTTT.

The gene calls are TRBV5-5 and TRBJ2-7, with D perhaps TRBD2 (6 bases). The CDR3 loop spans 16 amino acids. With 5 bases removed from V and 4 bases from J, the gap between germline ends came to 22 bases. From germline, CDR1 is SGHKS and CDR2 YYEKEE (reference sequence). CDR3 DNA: TGTGCCAGCAGTAACGGCGCCGGGACGGGAGAATACGAGCAGTACTTC. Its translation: CASSNGAGTGEYEQYF.

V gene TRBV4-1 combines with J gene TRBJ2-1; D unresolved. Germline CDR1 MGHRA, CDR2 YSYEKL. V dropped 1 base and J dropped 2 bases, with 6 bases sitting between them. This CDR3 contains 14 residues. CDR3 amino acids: CASSQGQTYNEQFF. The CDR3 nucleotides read TGCGCCAGCAGCCAAGGCCAAACCTACAATGAGCAGTTCTTC.

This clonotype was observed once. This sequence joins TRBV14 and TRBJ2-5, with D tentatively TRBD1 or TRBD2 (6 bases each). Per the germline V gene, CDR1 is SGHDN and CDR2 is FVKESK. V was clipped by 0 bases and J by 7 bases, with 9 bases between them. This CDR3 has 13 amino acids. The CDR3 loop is CASSQDRGGTQYF. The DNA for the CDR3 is TGTGCCAGCAGCCAAGACAGGGGAGGGACCCAGTACTTC.

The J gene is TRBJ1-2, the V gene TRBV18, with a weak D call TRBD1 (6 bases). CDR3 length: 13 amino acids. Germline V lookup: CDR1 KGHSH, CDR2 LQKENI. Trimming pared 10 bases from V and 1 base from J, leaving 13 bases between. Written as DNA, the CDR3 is TGTGCCACAACAGCAGGGGTTAACTATGGCTACACCTTC. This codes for CATTAGVNYGYTF.

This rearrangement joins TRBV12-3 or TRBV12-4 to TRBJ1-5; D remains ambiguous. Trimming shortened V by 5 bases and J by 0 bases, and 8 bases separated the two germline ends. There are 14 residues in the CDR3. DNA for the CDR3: TGTGCCAGCAGTAGGGCGGATAGCAATCAGCCCCAGCATTTT. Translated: CASSRADSNQPQHF.

The CDR3 loop is CASSETSQETQYF. In DNA, the CDR3 is TGTGCCAGTAGCGAGACTTCCCAAGAGACCCAGTACTTC. V and J are TRBV19 and TRBJ2-5; D gene uncertain. V lost 6 bases to trimming and J lost 1 base, with 9 bases between them. Germline CDR1 LNHDA, CDR2 SQIVND (reference sequence). The CDR3 covers 13 residues.

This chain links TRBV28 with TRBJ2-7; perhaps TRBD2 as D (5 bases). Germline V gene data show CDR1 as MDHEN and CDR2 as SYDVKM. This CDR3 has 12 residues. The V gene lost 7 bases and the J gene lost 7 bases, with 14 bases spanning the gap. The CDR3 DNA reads TGTGCCAGCACCGGACTCCTGGGGGAGCAGTACTTC. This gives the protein CASTGLLGEQYF.

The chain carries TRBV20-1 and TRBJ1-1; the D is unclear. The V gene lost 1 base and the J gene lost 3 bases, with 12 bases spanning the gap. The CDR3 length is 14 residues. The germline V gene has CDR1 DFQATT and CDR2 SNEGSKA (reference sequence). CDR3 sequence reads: CSARAAGPYTEAFF. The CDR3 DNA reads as TGCAGTGCTAGAGCGGCAGGACCTTACACTGAAGCTTTCTTT.

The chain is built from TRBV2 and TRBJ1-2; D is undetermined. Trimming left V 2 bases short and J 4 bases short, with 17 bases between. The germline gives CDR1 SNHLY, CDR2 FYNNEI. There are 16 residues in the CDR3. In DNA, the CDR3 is TGTGCCAGCAGTGAATTCTCGTCGGACCAGATCTATGGCTACACCTTC. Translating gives CASSEFSSDQIYGYTF. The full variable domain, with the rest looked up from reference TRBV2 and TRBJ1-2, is EPEVTQTPSHQVTQMGQEVILRCVPISNHLYFYWYRQILGQKVEFLVSFYNNEISEKSEIFDDQFSVERPDGSNFTLKIRSTKLEDSAMYFCASSEFSSDQIYGYTFGSGTRLTVV.

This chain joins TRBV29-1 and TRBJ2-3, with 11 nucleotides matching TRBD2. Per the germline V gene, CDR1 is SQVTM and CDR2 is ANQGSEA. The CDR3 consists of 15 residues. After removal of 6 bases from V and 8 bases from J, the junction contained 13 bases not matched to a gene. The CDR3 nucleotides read TGCAGCGTGCCGAGTAGCGGGAGGGCCCGAGGTACGCAGTATTTT. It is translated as CSVPSSGRARGTQYF.

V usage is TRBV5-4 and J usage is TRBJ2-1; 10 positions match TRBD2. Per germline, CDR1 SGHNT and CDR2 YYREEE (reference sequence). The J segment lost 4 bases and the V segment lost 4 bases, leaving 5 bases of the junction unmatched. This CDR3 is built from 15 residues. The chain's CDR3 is CASSRPSGGYNEQFF. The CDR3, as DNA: TGTGCCAGCAGCCGACCTAGCGGGGGATACAATGAGCAGTTCTTC.

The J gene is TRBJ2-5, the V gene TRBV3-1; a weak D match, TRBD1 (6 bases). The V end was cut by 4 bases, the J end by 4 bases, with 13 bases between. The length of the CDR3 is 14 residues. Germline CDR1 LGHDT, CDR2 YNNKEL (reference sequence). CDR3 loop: CASSLWGPGETQYF. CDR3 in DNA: TGTGCCAGCAGCCTTTGGGGGCCTGGAGAGACCCAGTACTTC.

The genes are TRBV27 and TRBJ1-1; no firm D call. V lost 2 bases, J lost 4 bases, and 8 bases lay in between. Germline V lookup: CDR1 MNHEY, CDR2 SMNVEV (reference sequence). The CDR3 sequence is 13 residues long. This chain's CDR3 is CASSLEVGTEAFF. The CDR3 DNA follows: TGTGCCAGCAGTTTAGAGGTTGGCACTGAAGCTTTCTTT.

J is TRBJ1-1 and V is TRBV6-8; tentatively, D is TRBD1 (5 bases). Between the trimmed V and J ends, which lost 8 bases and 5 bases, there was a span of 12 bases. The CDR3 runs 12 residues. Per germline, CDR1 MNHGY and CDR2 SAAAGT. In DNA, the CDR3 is TGTGCCAGCGGGCAGGGACTAACTGAAGCTTTCTTT. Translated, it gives CASGQGLTEAFF.

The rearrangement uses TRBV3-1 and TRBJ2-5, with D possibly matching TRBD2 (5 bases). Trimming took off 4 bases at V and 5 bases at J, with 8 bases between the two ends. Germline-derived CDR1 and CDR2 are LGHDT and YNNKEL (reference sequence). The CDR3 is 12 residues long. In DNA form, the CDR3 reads TGTGCCAGCAGCCTGCGGAGGGAGACCCAGTACTTC. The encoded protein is CASSLRRETQYF.

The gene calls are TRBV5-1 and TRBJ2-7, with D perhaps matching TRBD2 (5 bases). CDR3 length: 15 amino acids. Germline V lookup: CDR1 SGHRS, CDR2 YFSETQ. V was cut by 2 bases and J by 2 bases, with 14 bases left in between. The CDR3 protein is CASSLADNGAYEQYF. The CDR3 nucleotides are TGCGCCAGCAGCTTAGCGGATAACGGTGCCTACGAGCAGTACTTC. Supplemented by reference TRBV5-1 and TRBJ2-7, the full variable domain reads KAGVTQTPRYLIKTRGQQVTLSCSPISGHRSVSWYQQTPGQGLQFLFEYFSETQRNKGNFPGRFSGRQFSNSRSEMNVSTLELGDSALYLCASSLADNGAYEQYFGPGTRLTVT.

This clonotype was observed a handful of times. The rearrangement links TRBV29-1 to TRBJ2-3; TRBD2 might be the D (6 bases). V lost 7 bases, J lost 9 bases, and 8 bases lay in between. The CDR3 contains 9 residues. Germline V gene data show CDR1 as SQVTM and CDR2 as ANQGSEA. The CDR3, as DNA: TGCAGCGCGGGGAGGACGCAGTATTTT. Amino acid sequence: CSAGRTQYF.

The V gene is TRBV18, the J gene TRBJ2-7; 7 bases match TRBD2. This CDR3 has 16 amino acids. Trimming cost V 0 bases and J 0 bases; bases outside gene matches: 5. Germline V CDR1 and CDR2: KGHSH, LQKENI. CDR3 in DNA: TGTGCCAGCTCACCACCAGCCCCGGGAGGCTCCTACGAGCAGTACTTC. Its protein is CASSPPAPGGSYEQYF.

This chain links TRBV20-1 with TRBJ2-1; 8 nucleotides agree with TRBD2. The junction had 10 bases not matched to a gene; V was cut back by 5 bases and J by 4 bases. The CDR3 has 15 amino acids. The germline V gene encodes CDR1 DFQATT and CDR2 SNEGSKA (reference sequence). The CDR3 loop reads CSAEVGGAIYNEQFF. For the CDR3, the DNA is TGCAGTGCTGAGGTCGGGGGGGCCATTTACAATGAGCAGTTCTTC.

This CDR3 reads CAISELGQGSHEQYF. The CDR3 DNA sequence: TGTGCCATCAGTGAGTTAGGACAGGGTTCCCACGAGCAGTACTTC. This chain uses TRBV10-3 with TRBJ2-7, with 8 bases fitting TRBD1. The ends lost 1 base at V and 5 bases at J; junction bases unmatched: 7. Germline CDR1 reads ENHRY; CDR2 reads SYGVKD. The CDR3 is made up of 15 amino acids.

The CDR3 region is CASSSPSSKQFF. The DNA of the CDR3 is TGTGCCAGCAGTTCTCCTAGCTCCAAGCAGTTCTTC. The J gene is TRBJ2-1, the V gene TRBV28; tentative D call: TRBD2 (5 bases). The length of the CDR3 is 12 residues. Trimming removed 4 bases at V and 11 bases at J, with 12 bases between. The V gene's germline CDR1 is MDHEN and CDR2 SYDVKM.